What follows describes a single T cell receptor (beta chain). Its recognized antigen is unknown. Within one base of it there is no much larger clone, and no base qualities were kept. Within the sample, other DNA sequences also encode this same CDR3. Using the deep immunoSEQ assay, multiplex PCR amplified TCR CDR3 regions from genomic DNA. Extracted genomic DNA from each cell subset was distributed evenly across all wells of several immunoSEQ 96-well plates, and each plate was treated as a replicate. For sorted subsets, roughly 0.2 ug genomic DNA, equal to tens of thousands of T cell genomes, was loaded into each replicate PCR. Purified libraries were quantified with a Qubit 3.0 fluorometer, sized on a Bioanalyzer 2100, and re-quantified with the KAPA Library Quantification kit. Each immunoSEQ 96-well plate was sequenced on its own single-read 150-cycle Illumina NextSeq 550 flow cell. The original methods were these. Because the immunoSEQ output included only junctional sequences and no quality scores, the filtering could not be the same as the filtering used for full-length reads. Sequences were annotated with PyIR, a Python wrapper for IgBLAST v1.9, using IMGT germline references to assign V/J genes and CDR3. Reads with weak V/J assignments (E-value above 1e-6), missing CDR3, stop codons, out-of-frame junctions, or ambiguous translated residues were removed. V3J clonotypes were defined as sequences sharing the same inferred V gene, J gene, and CDR3 amino acid sequence. To compute the percentage overlap between repertoires, the number of shared unique clonotypes was divided by the size of the smaller repertoire. Three approaches were used to assess repertoire richness: RTK rarefaction, the Chao1 estimator, and Recon v2.1 estimates of unobserved clonotypes. Generation probabilities for all TCRbeta clonotypes obtained by the gDNA method from a handful of donors were computed using OLGA. In its TCRdb copy, this immuneACCESS table keeps in-frame sequences only and misses some clones. Where compared with another copy, unresolved V genes explain less than half of these, and the others have no known cause. That table gives V, J and clone size, and the DNA gave D and trimming. The sample table contains more than 2,000,000 clones; only one count was recorded for around 90% of them. The ten largest clones add up to roughly 0.15% of the sample.

These data come from a study of shared clonotypes between healthy human individuals (dated by TCRdb to 2020 to 2021). Regarding the complete study: The cohort included a few men and a couple of women between 18 and 49 years of age. For each donor, CD4 naive and CD4 memory were each given three plates, CD8 naive was given two plates, and CD8 memory was given one plate. Blood TCR repertoires of five healthy adults were deeply sequenced to estimate repertoire size and the extent of clonotype sharing between individuals. Libraries were prepared and TCR repertoires were sequenced by different laboratories using diverse techniques, in order to increase sequencing depth and limit assay-specific biases. Each donor's leukapheresis produced roughly between roughly 0.85 and 9.5 billion PBMCs.

Study-wide conclusions, independent of this receptor: Because the study included only a small number of donors, the genetic and exposure-history diversity represented was limited. Larger estimated clonotype richness was generally found for naive subsets than for memory subsets. Pairwise subsampling indicated that sequencing depth was expected to affect the degree of clonotype sharing among donors. Across a few donors, about 4.5% of naive CD4, roughly 3.4% of naive CD8, around 2.5% of memory CD4, and approximately 0.42% of memory CD8 clonotypes were shared. Higher generation probabilities were observed for clonotypes shared by all four sorted-subset donors than for non-shared clonotypes. Sampling was restricted to blood, and TCR repertoires in tissue are likely to differ from TCR repertoires in blood. Rarefaction of sorted-subset datasets indicated incomplete sequencing despite the large sequencing depth.

The cysteine opens and the phenylalanine closes a CDR3 of 14 amino acids. Only the CDR3 part of the read is kept: 42 bases, read in frame from the first base. For CDR1 and CDR2, the germline V gene lists SGHRS and YFSETQ. Trimming removed 2 bases from V and 4 bases from J, leaving 12 bases between the germline ends. The donors were healthy, HIV-negative adults who had no recently reported acute infections or vaccinations. Every donor was a Caucasian adult living in Nashville, Tennessee, USA. Magnetic negative selection was used to enrich CD4+ T cells, after which naive cells were positively selected on CD45RA and the negative fraction became the memory subset. Blood was collected by leukapheresis, and PBMCs were isolated by Ficoll-Histopaque density gradient centrifugation and then cryopreserved in liquid nitrogen vapor phase. Analytical flow cytometry was used to check the purity and quantity of each magnetically sorted T cell population. Genomic DNA was isolated from each sorted fraction and quantified by UV absorbance on a Nanodrop 2000c.

The origin of this receptor is a man in his late teens or twenties in good health. The chain joins TRBV5-1 to TRBJ2-5, with a weak D call of TRBD1 (6 bases match). The sample comprised naive CD4+ T cells sorted from blood. The cell subset or site label on this specimen signifies: CD45RA+ positively selected. The nucleotide sequence reads TGCGCCAGCAGCTTACCGGGACAAGGAGAGACCCAGTACTTC. This codes for CASSLPGQGETQYF.